Listed here are 8 T cell receptor beta chains from one sample, sequenced in a study of blood T cell repertoires in COVID-19. Measured with immunoSEQ multiplex PCR; TCRdb has only the in-frame clones, and not every one. This sample has more than 110,000 clones, with roughly 73% found just once. The sample consisted of peripheral blood. Receptor source: a woman in her fifties or sixties with active or convalescent COVID-19.

The genes are TRBV7-8 and TRBJ2-3, with TRBD2 matching 8 bases. Unmatched junction bases numbered 8, after V lost 6 bases and J lost 0 bases. This CDR3 comprises 16 residues. Germline CDR1 reads SGHVS; CDR2 reads FQNEAQ. This CDR3 is CASRPRTSRSTDTQYF. The CDR3 bases are TGTGCCAGCAGACCTAGGACTAGCCGTAGCACAGATACGCAGTATTTT.

This clone was seen only a few times. This chain uses TRBV19 with TRBJ1-6; D is unclear. The CDR3 consists of 13 residues. The germline V gene has CDR1 LNHDA and CDR2 SQIVND (reference sequence). With 6 bases removed from V and 7 bases from J, the gap between germline ends came to 10 bases. The CDR3 reads CASSAPGNSPLHF. The CDR3 nucleotides are TGTGCCAGTAGCGCTCCCGGGAATTCACCCCTCCACTTT.

V gene TRBV7-7 combines with J gene TRBJ2-5; 9 nucleotides match TRBD2. This CDR3 comprises 15 residues. Germline V lookup: CDR1 SSHAT, CDR2 FNYEAQ (reference sequence). Losses at the gene ends were 5 bases for V and 5 bases for J; bases not matched to a gene: 9. CDR3 sequence reads: CASSRWASGTETQYF. Here the CDR3 DNA reads TGTGCCAGCAGCCGTTGGGCTAGCGGGACGGAGACCCAGTACTTC. The variable domain in full, with the rest retrieved from reference TRBV7-7 and TRBJ2-5, is GAGVSQSPRYKVTKRGQDVTLRCDPISSHATLYWYQQALGQGPEFLTYFNYEAQPDKSGLPSDRFSAERPEGSISTLTIQRTEQRDSAMYRCASSRWASGTETQYFGPGTRLLVL.

This clone has a single count. This sequence joins TRBV28 and TRBJ2-7; no reliable D call. The germline gives CDR1 MDHEN, CDR2 SYDVKM. The CDR3 spans 15 residues. V was trimmed by 5 bases and J by 9 bases, leaving 23 bases between them. The CDR3 nucleotides read TGTGCCAGCAGTCCAGGAAACATACGAGCTGTGGGGCAGTACTTC. Amino acid sequence: CASSPGNIRAVGQYF.

The V and J genes are TRBV5-6 and TRBJ2-7; 13 positions agree with TRBD2. Germline V gene sequence: CDR1 SGHDT, CDR2 YYEEEE. The J segment lost 0 bases and the V segment lost 5 bases, leaving 2 bases of the junction unmatched. This CDR3 is 15 amino acids long. CDR3 in amino acids: CASRRLAGGSYEQYF. The CDR3 DNA is TGTGCCAGCAGGCGACTAGCGGGAGGCTCCTACGAGCAGTACTTC.

J is TRBJ1-2 and V is TRBV6-5; 9 positions agree with TRBD1. The CDR3 spans 13 residues. With V trimmed by 7 bases and J by 7 bases, 7 bases remained unmatched. CDR1 is MNHEY, CDR2 SVGAGI, per germline. This CDR3 is CASMGQGRVGYTF. CDR3 DNA sequence: TGTGCCAGCATGGGACAGGGTCGGGTTGGCTACACCTTC.

The chain employs TRBV18 and TRBJ1-2; D is uncertain. Germline V lookup: CDR1 KGHSH, CDR2 LQKENI. Trimming stripped 2 bases from V and 1 base from J, with 8 bases between. This CDR3 comprises 14 residues. The CDR3 is CASSPNSNNYGYTF. CDR3 nucleotides: TGTGCCAGCTCACCAAACAGCAATAACTATGGCTACACCTTC.

This sequence joins TRBV28 and TRBJ1-5; 7 nucleotides match TRBD1. With V trimmed by 5 bases and J by 2 bases, 6 bases remained unmatched. Germline CDR1 is MDHEN and CDR2 is SYDVKM. The CDR3 runs to 15 residues. In nucleotides, the CDR3 is TGTGCCAGCAGTGTAGGGGGCAGTGGCAATCAGCCCCAGCATTTT. Translating gives CASSVGGSGNQPQHF. Supplemented by reference TRBV28 and TRBJ1-5, the full variable domain reads DVKVTQSSRYLVKRTGEKVFLECVQDMDHENMFWYRQDPGLGLRLIYFSYDVKMKEKGDIPEGYSVSREKKERFSLILESASTNQTSMYLCASSVGGSGNQPQHFGDGTRLSIL.